The text below deals with one T cell receptor beta chain. The entry originates in a study of blood T cell repertoires in COVID-19. Study as a whole: Whether acute or convalescent, the COVID-19 samples came from the United States, Italy and Spain. T cells, B-cell-depleted T cells, or PBMCs provided the cDNA or gDNA that served as material.

The CDR3 spans 13 residues. The germline V gene has CDR1 MNHEY and CDR2 SMNVEV (reference sequence). Trimming cost V 6 bases and J 5 bases, with 13 bases left between them. Original analysis: Amplification of reference gene primers provided the estimated nucleated cell counts. The assay was immunoSEQ multiplex PCR, and TCRdb's table has in-frame clones only and misses some. The DNA gave D and trimming, while V, J and clone size come from that table. The repertoire holds about 83,000 clones, with about four fifths as singletons. This TCR came from a woman of 80 years or more with acute or convalescent COVID-19. Sequenced sample: peripheral blood. V and J are TRBV27 and TRBJ1-2; TRBD1 is a possible D gene (6 bases). As DNA, the CDR3 is TGTGCCAGCAGACCTACAGGGAATTATGGCTACACCTTC. Translated, it gives CASRPTGNYGYTF.